Presented here are 5 T cell receptor beta chains from one specimen sequenced in a study of blood T cell repertoires in COVID-19 (dated by TCRdb to about 2020). Library generation was performed with the immunoSEQ multiplex PCR assay. Held by TCRdb, this immuneACCESS table contains in-frame sequences only and omits some clones. Under half of the omission traces to an unresolved V gene where checked; the cause of the rest is unknown. The sample profile shows tens of thousands of clones; roughly 82% of them were found once. In total, the top ten clones hold around a fifth of the sample. What was sequenced was peripheral blood. The receptors come from a human donor in a cohort sampled during active COVID-19.

The chain recombines TRBV6-6 with TRBJ2-7, with 8 bases lining up with TRBD2. Looked up from germline, CDR1 is MNHNY and CDR2 is SVGAGI (reference sequence). V lost 6 bases and J lost 5; bases outside the gene matches: 12. The CDR3 covers 15 residues. CDR3 residues: CASRNTGTREHEQYF. CDR3 nucleotide sequence: TGTGCCAGCAGAAATACCGGGACTAGAGAGCACGAGCAGTACTTC.

The V call is TRBV6-2 or TRBV6-3, the J call TRBJ2-6, with 12 positions matching TRBD1. From germline, CDR1 is MNHEY and CDR2 SVGEGT. The CDR3 has 18 residues. Unmatched junction bases numbered 6, after V lost 2 bases and J lost 4 bases. CDR3 sequence reads: CASSYRGQGASGANVLTF. In nucleotides, the CDR3 is TGTGCCAGCAGTTACCGGGGACAGGGGGCTTCGGGGGCCAACGTCCTGACTTTC.

V and J are TRBV6-2 or TRBV6-3 and TRBJ2-3; TRBD2 matches 9 bases. This CDR3 has 18 residues. The J segment lost 5 bases and the V segment lost 6 bases, leaving 18 bases of the junction unmatched. From germline, CDR1 is MNHEY and CDR2 SVGEGT. DNA for the CDR3: TGTGCCAGCAGCCTTCGGGGAACGGCGGGGGGGCAAGGAGATACGCAGTATTTT. Translation gives CASSLRGTAGGQGDTQYF.

CDR3 sequence reads: CASSQRESTDTQYF. For the CDR3, the DNA is TGTGCCAGCAGCCAACGGGAGAGCACAGATACGCAGTATTTT. The chain uses TRBV3-1 (or the pseudogene TRBV3-2) and TRBJ2-3, with a possible D match to TRBD2 (6 bases). The CDR3 sequence is 14 residues long. The V end was cut by 2 bases, the J end by 0 bases, with 6 bases between. The germline CDR1 and CDR2 sequences are LGHDT and YNNKEL (reference sequence).

The chain employs TRBV6-5 and TRBJ1-1; 7 nucleotides align to TRBD1. Germline V CDR1 and CDR2: MNHEY, SVGAGI. The CDR3 sequence is 13 residues long. Trimming cost V 7 bases and J 5 bases; bases outside gene matches: 7. CDR3 region: CASTQTGRTEAFF. The CDR3 coding sequence is TGTGCCAGCACCCAGACAGGGCGGACTGAAGCTTTCTTT.